Presented here are 21 T cell receptor beta chains from one specimen sequenced in a study of shared clonotypes between healthy human individuals. It was CD45RO-negative cells, positively selected for CCR7, that made up naive CD8 cells, with terminally differentiated effector memory CD45RA+ cells excluded. This table comes from immunoSEQ multiplex PCR, and its TCRdb copy is limited to in-frame clones, with some not included. The data contain nearly 2 million clones, 85% to 95% of them singletons. The sample consisted of naive CD8+ T cells sorted from blood. The receptors were sampled from a man between 18 and 29 years old in good health.

This clone was observed a single time. Other nucleotide sequences from this sample produce the same CDR3. The V gene is TRBV5-6, the J gene TRBJ2-7; D possibly matches TRBD1 or TRBD2 (5 bases each). Germline-derived CDR1 and CDR2 are SGHDT and YYEEEE. CDR3 length: 14 amino acids. The V end lost 2 bases, the J end lost 1 base, and 10 bases lay between the germline ends. The DNA of the CDR3 is TGTGCCAGCAGCTTCGGGACGGAATCCTACGAGCAGTACTTC. Its translation: CASSFGTESYEQYF.

The rearrangement joins TRBV6-5 to TRBJ2-7; 8 bases match TRBD2. The CDR3 runs 15 residues. Germline V lookup: CDR1 MNHEY, CDR2 SVGAGI. J lost 5 bases, V lost 2 bases, and 8 bases had no gene match. The CDR3 region has the DNA TGTGCCAGCAGTTACCTGAGCGGGAGTGGGAACGAGCAGTACTTC. As protein: CASSYLSGSGNEQYF.

The chain has TRBV7-6 and TRBJ2-6; D unclear. Trimming removed 4 bases from V and 6 bases from J, with 10 bases in between. The CDR3 length is 14 residues. Germline lookup yields CDR1 SGHVS and CDR2 FNYEAQ. CDR3 in DNA: TGTGCCAGCAGCTACGAGGCTGAGGCCAACGTCCTGACTTTC. Translation: CASSYEAEANVLTF.

Points on this clone: The same CDR3 also results from other DNA sequences found in this sample. The chain uses TRBV6-5 and TRBJ1-1; possibly TRBD1 for D (5 bases). The ends were cut back, 5 bases at V and 1 base at J, with 8 bases in the middle. This CDR3 is built from 13 residues. Per germline, CDR1 MNHEY and CDR2 SVGAGI. The CDR3 here is CASSPGGNTEAFF. CDR3 DNA: TGTGCCAGCAGTCCCGGGGGGAACACTGAAGCTTTCTTT.

V usage is TRBV4-1 and J usage is TRBJ2-7, with D maybe TRBD2 (5 bases). Germline V gives CDR1 MGHRA, CDR2 YSYEKL. This CDR3 comprises 15 residues. The V gene lost 1 base and the J gene lost 2 bases, with 12 bases spanning the gap. In nucleotides, the CDR3 is TGCGCCAGCAGCCAAGGGCCGGGAAAAACCTACGAGCAGTACTTC. Residues: CASSQGPGKTYEQYF.

Only one count was recorded for this clone. The V gene is TRBV6-6, the J gene TRBJ1-2; 8 bases are shared with TRBD1. The CDR3 runs to 15 residues. The ends lost 2 bases at V and 3 bases at J; junction bases unmatched: 5. The germline V gene encodes CDR1 MNHNY and CDR2 SVGAGI (reference sequence). Here the CDR3 DNA reads TGTGCCAGCAGTTACGCGGACAGGGAGCACTATGGCTACACCTTC. Amino acid sequence: CASSYADREHYGYTF.

The chain has TRBV27 and TRBJ2-1, with D perhaps TRBD1 or TRBD2 (5 bases each). Between the trimmed V and J ends, which lost 2 bases and 5 bases, there was a span of 10 bases. In germline, CDR1 is MNHEY, CDR2 SMNVEV (reference sequence). This CDR3 is built from 14 residues. CDR3 protein: CASSLQGPHNEQFF. The CDR3 DNA is TGTGCCAGCAGTTTACAGGGACCCCACAATGAGCAGTTCTTC.

The rearrangement joins TRBV7-2 to TRBJ1-1; no reliable D call. Trimming stripped 5 bases from V and 11 bases from J, with 18 bases between. The CDR3 runs 13 residues. Germline V CDR1 and CDR2: SGHTA, FQGNSA. The CDR3 nucleotides are TGTGCCAGCAGCCACTCAACCGCCCTTGGCGCTTTCTTT. The encoded protein is CASSHSTALGAFF.

The rearrangement uses TRBV11-2 and TRBJ1-3; no clear D. This CDR3 comprises 16 residues. Germline CDR1 is SGHAT and CDR2 is FQNNGV. V was cut by 1 base and J by 0 bases, with 10 bases left in between. CDR3 DNA: TGTGCCAGCAGCTTAGTTTCCCGATTCTCTGGAAACACCATATATTTT. It codes for CASSLVSRFSGNTIYF.

The J gene is TRBJ1-1, the V gene TRBV6-1; D uncertain. The CDR3 has 14 amino acids. Per the germline V gene, CDR1 is MNHNS and CDR2 is SASEGT. Trimming took 2 bases from V and 1 from J, leaving 8 bases between them. The CDR3 DNA reads TGTGCCAGCAGTGAAACACACCCGAACACTGAAGCTTTCTTT. This translates into CASSETHPNTEAFF.

This chain connects TRBV10-2 to TRBJ1-5, with D perhaps TRBD1 (5 bases). Trimming pared 8 bases from V and 7 bases from J, leaving 21 bases between. Germline CDR1 and CDR2: WSHSY and SAAADI. The CDR3 runs to 15 residues. The CDR3 bases are TGCGCCAGCGGGGAACGGGACGGATGGAAACAGCCCCAGCATTTT. Translation gives CASGERDGWKQPQHF.

The J gene is TRBJ1-2, the V gene TRBV5-1, with 7 nucleotides matching TRBD1. Germline V gene data show CDR1 as SGHRS and CDR2 as YFSETQ. The CDR3 has 15 amino acids. J gave up 4 bases and V 4 bases, and 10 bases lay outside the gene matches. The CDR3 DNA sequence: TGCGCCAGCAGCCCCAGGGGATGGACAGGCTATGGCTACACCTTC. It is translated as CASSPRGWTGYGYTF.

This chain uses TRBV6-6 with TRBJ2-5; 8 positions agree with TRBD1. The CDR3 extends over 16 amino acids. V was pared by 4 bases and J by 5 bases, with 12 bases of the junction left unmatched. CDR1 is MNHNY and CDR2 is SVGAGI in the germline V gene (reference sequence). The CDR3 DNA reads TGTGCCAGCAGTTCAACCCAGGGGGCGCTAGGGGAGACCCAGTACTTC. Protein: CASSSTQGALGETQYF.

Regarding this clone: The identical CDR3 is also encoded by other nucleotide sequences in the sample. V is TRBV6-1 and J is TRBJ1-1; perhaps TRBD1 as D (6 bases). The CDR3 consists of 15 residues. CDR1 is MNHNS, CDR2 SASEGT, per germline. Trimming took 1 base from V and 0 from J, leaving 9 bases between them. CDR3 region: CASSEGGTMNTEAFF. The CDR3 nucleotides are TGTGCCAGCAGTGAAGGGGGGACAATGAACACTGAAGCTTTCTTT.

The rearrangement links TRBV7-2 to TRBJ1-6, with D perhaps matching TRBD1 (5 bases). This CDR3 spans 14 amino acids. Trimming took off 5 bases at V and 10 bases at J, with 15 bases between the two ends. Germline CDR1 reads SGHTA; CDR2 reads FQGNSA. DNA for the CDR3: TGTGCCAGCAGCCCCAAACGCTGGGGCTCACCCCTCCACTTT. Translation: CASSPKRWGSPLHF.

The chain carries TRBV6-5 and TRBJ2-1, with 9 bases matching TRBD2. V gave up 0 bases and J gave up 4 bases; unmatched junction bases: 4. Per the germline V gene, CDR1 is MNHEY and CDR2 is SVGAGI. The CDR3 totals 16 residues. Written as DNA, the CDR3 is TGTGCCAGCAGTTACTCTACTAGCGGGCATTACAATGAGCAGTTCTTC. As protein: CASSYSTSGHYNEQFF.

CDR3 residues: CASSATGTGGSPQYF. The CDR3 DNA reads as TGTGCCAGCAGCGCGACCGGGACAGGGGGCAGCCCCCAGTACTTC. The chain recombines TRBV9 with TRBJ2-7; 12 nucleotides agree with TRBD1. The J segment lost 10 bases and the V segment lost 3 bases, leaving 11 bases of the junction unmatched. Germline V gene lookup returns CDR1 SGDLS and CDR2 YYNGEE. The CDR3 loop spans 15 amino acids. Full variable domain (missing parts from reference TRBV9 and TRBJ2-7): DSGVTQTPKHLITATGQRVTLRCSPRSGDLSVYWYQQSLDQGLQFLIQYYNGEERAKGNILERFSAQQFPDLHSELNLSSLELGDSALYFCASSATGTGGSPQYFGPGTRLTVT.

The genes are TRBV29-1 and TRBJ2-1; perhaps TRBD2 as D (6 bases). This CDR3 spans 13 amino acids. V lost 3 bases and J 0 bases, leaving 6 bases between the germline ends. The germline V gene has CDR1 SQVTM and CDR2 ANQGSEA. The chain's CDR3 is CSVDGGSYNEQFF. The CDR3 bases are TGCAGCGTTGACGGGGGCTCCTACAATGAGCAGTTCTTC.

This chain links TRBV7-9 with TRBJ1-4, with D perhaps matching TRBD1 (5 bases). The germline V and J ends were trimmed by 0 bases and 0 bases, with 14 bases remaining between them. Germline loops: CDR1 SEHNR, CDR2 FQNEAQ (reference sequence). This CDR3 has 18 amino acids. The CDR3 DNA follows: TGTGCCAGCAGCTTAGCGCAGAGACAGTTTGCAACTAATGAAAAACTGTTTTTT. Translated: CASSLAQRQFATNEKLFF.

This chain connects TRBV4-3 to TRBJ2-2; 11 nucleotides line up with TRBD2. The germline CDR1 and CDR2 sequences are LGHNA and YSLEER. The length of the CDR3 is 18 residues. V shed 0 bases and J 3 bases; nucleotides not matched to a gene: 6. CDR3 protein: CASSQETSGSFYTGELFF. The CDR3 region has the DNA TGCGCCAGCAGCCAAGAAACTAGCGGGAGCTTTTACACCGGGGAGCTGTTTTTT.

The J gene is TRBJ1-2, the V gene TRBV10-3; D is ambiguous. V shed 7 bases and J shed 3 bases, with 12 bases lying between them. The CDR3 totals 13 residues. Germline V gives CDR1 ENHRY, CDR2 SYGVKD. This CDR3 is CAITEGRDYGYTF. The DNA for the CDR3 is TGTGCCATCACCGAAGGGCGCGACTATGGCTACACCTTC.